These 19 T cell receptor beta chains share one sample of origin, sequenced in a study of blood T cell repertoires in COVID-19. The method was immunoSEQ multiplex PCR; TCRdb's version includes in-frame clones alone and lacks a portion of them. The data show 160,000 or so clones, with roughly 84% seen just once and about a sixth held by the top ten. The material sequenced was PBMCs or T cells enriched from blood (not recorded which). Source of these receptors: a man in his fifties or sixties who had recovered from COVID-19.

CDR3 residues: CASSGEDRVGETQYF. CDR3 bases: TGTGCCAGCAGTGGAGAGGACAGGGTCGGCGAGACCCAGTACTTC. This sequence joins TRBV2 and TRBJ2-5, with 8 bases lining up with TRBD1. After removal of 4 bases from V and 5 bases from J, the junction contained 9 bases not matched to a gene. This CDR3 has 15 residues. Per the germline V gene, CDR1 is SNHLY and CDR2 is FYNNEI.

This chain links TRBV19 with TRBJ2-6, with TRBD1 matching 9 bases. The CDR3 runs to 16 residues. V trimming: 5 bases; J trimming: 4 bases; junction bases outside the gene matches: 6. CDR1 is LNHDA and CDR2 is SQIVND in the germline V gene (reference sequence). CDR3 protein: CASSARDRVGANVLTF. The DNA for the CDR3 is TGTGCCAGTAGTGCCCGGGACAGGGTCGGGGCCAACGTCCTGACTTTC.

The chain has TRBV14 and TRBJ2-3; 11 bases line up with TRBD2. V lost 1 base and J lost 3; bases outside the gene matches: 12. Germline V CDR1 and CDR2: SGHDN, FVKESK. This CDR3 comprises 19 residues. The CDR3, as DNA: TGTGCCAGCAGCCAAGCCAGTAGGGCTAGCGGGAGGAGGACAGATACGCAGTATTTT. Amino acids: CASSQASRASGRRTDTQYF.

The chain recombines TRBV5-1 with TRBJ2-1; D unclear. Germline V gene sequence: CDR1 SGHRS, CDR2 YFSETQ. This CDR3 has 14 amino acids. The V gene lost 0 bases and the J gene lost 11 bases, with 15 bases spanning the gap. The CDR3 here is CASSLDLDPPQQFF. In DNA form, the CDR3 reads TGCGCCAGCAGCTTGGATCTAGACCCACCCCAGCAGTTCTTC. Complete variable domain (other parts from reference TRBV5-1 and TRBJ2-1): KAGVTQTPRYLIKTRGQQVTLSCSPISGHRSVSWYQQTPGQGLQFLFEYFSETQRNKGNFPGRFSGRQFSNSRSEMNVSTLELGDSALYLCASSLDLDPPQQFFGPGTRLTVL.

This rearrangement joins TRBV2 to TRBJ1-5; possible D gene TRBD1, 6 bases. Trimming shortened V by 6 bases and J by 2 bases, and 11 bases separated the two germline ends. The CDR3 is 14 amino acids. Germline CDR1 SNHLY, CDR2 FYNNEI. For the CDR3, the DNA is TGTGCCAGCAGCACAGGGTCGGGCAATCAGCCCCAGCATTTT. Translated: CASSTGSGNQPQHF.

This rearrangement joins TRBV19 to TRBJ1-3; D perhaps matches TRBD1 (5 bases). Trimming took off 7 bases at V and 4 bases at J, with 17 bases between the two ends. CDR3 size: 15 residues. Germline assignment: CDR1 LNHDA and CDR2 SQIVND (reference sequence). Written as DNA, the CDR3 is TGTGCCAGTACGCATTTAGGGGATGGAGGAAACACCATATATTTT. It encodes CASTHLGDGGNTIYF.

The chain has TRBV10-3 and TRBJ1-5; possibly TRBD1 for D (5 bases). Trimming shortened V by 3 bases and J by 6 bases, and 12 bases separated the two germline ends. CDR3 size: 14 residues. Germline lookup yields CDR1 ENHRY and CDR2 SYGVKD. CDR3 protein: CAISERREGQPQHF. For the CDR3, the DNA is TGTGCCATCAGTGAACGCAGGGAGGGTCAGCCCCAGCATTTT.

The chain recombines TRBV10-3 with TRBJ2-1; D gene unclear. Looked up from germline, CDR1 is ENHRY and CDR2 is SYGVKD. V lost 3 bases and J lost 4, with 7 bases in between. CDR3 size: 13 residues. The CDR3 sequence is CAISENSYNEQFF. CDR3 DNA sequence: TGTGCCATCAGTGAAAACTCTTACAATGAGCAGTTCTTC.

V usage is TRBV28 and J usage is TRBJ1-2, with D tentatively TRBD1 (5 bases). From germline, CDR1 is MDHEN and CDR2 SYDVKM. The V end was cut by 8 bases, the J end by 4 bases, with 14 bases between. CDR3 size: 13 residues. For the CDR3, the DNA is TGTGCCAGCCGCCCGACGGGGGGCTATGGCTACACCTTC. It specifies CASRPTGGYGYTF.

This chain connects TRBV18 to TRBJ2-7; tentative D call: TRBD1 (5 bases). V was clipped by 3 bases and J by 5 bases, with 17 bases between them. Germline lookup yields CDR1 KGHSH and CDR2 LQKENI. The CDR3 runs 15 residues. The CDR3 coding sequence is TGTGCCAGCTCACCCCTAAGTCTAGGGGTCAACGAGCAGTACTTC. Its protein is CASSPLSLGVNEQYF. Combining the CDR3 with reference TRBV18 and TRBJ2-7 gives the whole variable domain NAGVMQNPRHLVRRRGQEARLRCSPMKGHSHVYWYRQLPEEGLKFMVYLQKENIIDESGMPKERFSAEFPKEGPSILRIQQVVRGDSAAYFCASSPLSLGVNEQYFGPGTRLTVT.

The chain recombines TRBV7-2 with TRBJ1-5, with 7 bases matching TRBD1. The CDR3 is made up of 15 amino acids. In germline, CDR1 is SGHTA, CDR2 FQGNSA. Trimming at V came to 5 bases and at J to 4 bases, leaving 8 bases not matched to a gene. CDR3 DNA: TGTGCCAGCAGCACAGCCGGGACAGATAATCAGCCCCAGCATTTT. Its translation: CASSTAGTDNQPQHF.

The chain has TRBV5-1 and TRBJ2-7; TRBD2 aligns across 7 bases. This CDR3 is 14 amino acids long. The junction had 11 bases not matched to a gene; V was cut back by 5 bases and J by 6 bases. Germline CDR1 and CDR2: SGHRS and YFSETQ. The CDR3 sequence: CASSEGGLVIEQYF. CDR3 nucleotides: TGCGCCAGCAGTGAGGGAGGGCTAGTGATCGAGCAGTACTTC.

CDR3 residues: CASSPGQSHWAPLHF. The DNA of the CDR3 is TGTGCCAGCAGCCCGGGACAGTCCCACTGGGCACCCCTCCACTTT. The J gene is TRBJ1-6, the V gene TRBV7-2, with 7 bases identical to TRBD1. V shed 5 bases and J 11 bases; nucleotides not matched to a gene: 12. The CDR3 extends over 15 amino acids. The germline gives CDR1 SGHTA, CDR2 FQGNSA.

As to this clone: The junction departs from the called germline gene at one end, perhaps through a read error. This chain joins TRBV30 and TRBJ1-1, with 7 bases matching TRBD1. CDR3 size: 10 residues. CDR1 and CDR2 (germline): GTSNPN, SVGIG (reference sequence). The CDR3 loop reads CAWRGQVEVF. In DNA, the CDR3 is TGTGCCTGGAGAGGACAGGTAGAAGTCTTT. The whole variable domain, remainder taken from reference TRBV30 and TRBJ1-1, is SQTIHQWPATLVQPVGSPLSLECTVEGTSNPNLYWYRQAAGRGLQLLFYSVGIGQISSEVPQNLSASRPQDRQFILSSKKLLLSDSGFYLCAWRGQVEVFGQGTRLTVV.

The V and J genes are TRBV5-6 and TRBJ2-3, with a weak D call TRBD1 (5 bases). V was trimmed by 3 bases and J by 14 bases, leaving 16 bases between them. Germline CDR1 is SGHDT and CDR2 is YYEEEE. The CDR3 sequence is 12 residues long. The chain's CDR3 is CASSSAVRTMYF. CDR3 bases: TGTGCCAGCAGCTCTGCCGTTCGGACAATGTATTTT.

In its sample, this clone was seen a few times. V usage is TRBV11-3 and J usage is TRBJ1-1; 8 nucleotides match TRBD1. The junction had 14 bases not matched to a gene; V was cut back by 4 bases and J by 10 bases. CDR3 length: 15 residues. Per the germline V gene, CDR1 is SGHNT and CDR2 is YENEEA. CDR3 sequence: CASSSGRGQGGGAFF. CDR3 in DNA: TGTGCCAGCAGCTCGGGCCGAGGACAGGGCGGTGGAGCTTTCTTT. Based on the CDR3 plus reference TRBV11-3 and TRBJ1-1, the full variable domain is EAGVVQSPRYKIIEKKQPVAFWCNPISGHNTLYWYLQNLGQGPELLIRYENEEAVDDSQLPKDRFSAERLKGVDSTLKIQPAELGDSAVYLCASSSGRGQGGGAFFGQGTRLTVV.

V and J are TRBV28 and TRBJ1-4; D is undetermined. Trimming removed 6 bases at V and 7 bases at J, with 15 bases between. CDR1 and CDR2 from the germline V gene are MDHEN and SYDVKM. The length of the CDR3 is 14 residues. The CDR3 here is CASRLPAFGEKLFF. In nucleotides, the CDR3 is TGTGCCAGCAGGTTACCCGCGTTTGGTGAAAAACTGTTTTTT.

The chain couples TRBV7-3 to TRBJ1-5; D perhaps matches TRBD1 (5 bases). Trimming pared 1 base from V and 6 bases from J, leaving 13 bases between. Germline V gene data show CDR1 as SGHTA and CDR2 as FQGTGA. CDR3 length: 15 amino acids. The CDR3 loop reads CASSLIGGSGQPQHF. The CDR3 DNA follows: TGTGCCAGCAGCTTAATCGGGGGTAGCGGTCAGCCCCAGCATTTT.

V gene TRBV15 combines with J gene TRBJ1-1; no clear D gene. CDR3 length: 14 amino acids. Per germline, CDR1 LNHNV and CDR2 YYDKDF (reference sequence). Trimming cost V 5 bases and J 3 bases, with 13 bases left between them. CDR3 in amino acids: CATSPARRYTEAFF. Written as DNA, the CDR3 is TGTGCCACCAGCCCAGCTCGGAGGTACACTGAAGCTTTCTTT.